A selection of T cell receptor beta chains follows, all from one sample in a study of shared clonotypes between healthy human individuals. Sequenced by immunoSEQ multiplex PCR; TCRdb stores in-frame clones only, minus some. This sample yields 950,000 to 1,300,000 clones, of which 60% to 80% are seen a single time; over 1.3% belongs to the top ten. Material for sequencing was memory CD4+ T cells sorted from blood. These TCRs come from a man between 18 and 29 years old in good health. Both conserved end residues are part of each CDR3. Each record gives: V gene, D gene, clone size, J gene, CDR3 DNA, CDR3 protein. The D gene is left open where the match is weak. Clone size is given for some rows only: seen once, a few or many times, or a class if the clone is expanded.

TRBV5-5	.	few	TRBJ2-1	TGTGCCAGCAGCTTGGAGGGGGTTAGCTCCTACAATGAGCAGTTCTTC	CASSLEGVSSYNEQFF
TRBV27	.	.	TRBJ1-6	TGTGCCAGCAGTTTATTCCCAGGGTGGTCACCCCTCCACTTT	CASSLFPGWSPLHF
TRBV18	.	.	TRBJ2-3	TGTGCCAGCTCTGAGCGGTACACAGATACGCAGTATTTT	CASSERYTDTQYF
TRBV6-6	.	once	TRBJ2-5	TGTGCCAGCAGCTACCTCACGGGGAAAGAGACCCAGTACTTC	CASSYLTGKETQYF
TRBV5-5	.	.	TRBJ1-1	TGTGCCAGCAGCCATCAGGGAGGCCAGGCGCCAGTCTTT	CASSHQGGQAPVF
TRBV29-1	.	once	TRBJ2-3	TGCAGCGTTGAAGTGACAAGATCCACAGATACGCAGTATTTT	CSVEVTRSTDTQYF
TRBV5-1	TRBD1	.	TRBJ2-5	TGCGCCAGCAGCTTGGTGGCAGGGGGCCTTATACGGGAGACCCAGTACTTC	CASSLVAGGLIRETQYF
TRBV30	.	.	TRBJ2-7	TGTGCCTGTACACCAGCGGCCAGCTCCTACGAGCAGTACTTC	CACTPAASSYEQYF
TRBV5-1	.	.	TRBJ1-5	TGCGCCAGCAGCTTGGCCGGGGGCGGGGAGCCCCAGCATTTT	CASSLAGGGEPQHF
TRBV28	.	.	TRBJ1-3	TGTGCCAGCACTCGTAGCTCTGGAAACACCATATATTTT	CASTRSSGNTIYF
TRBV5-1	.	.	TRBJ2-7	TGCGCCAGCAGCCTTACTGGGAACTCCTACGAGCAGTACTTC	CASSLTGNSYEQYF
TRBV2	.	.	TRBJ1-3	TGTGCCAGCAGTGAGTCGGCTCGAAACACCATATATTTT	CASSESARNTIYF